This TCR beta chain appears in the sequencing data of a study of cytomegalovirus exposure and HLA in healthy donors. There were likely unrecorded immune exposures, though donors were nominally healthy when sampled. With V trimmed by 6 bases and J by 4 bases, 4 bases remained unmatched. Looked up from germline, CDR1 is ENHRY and CDR2 is SYGVKD. There are 14 residues in the CDR3. 13 Jbeta primers and 60 Vbeta primers were used for the PCR. Repertoires were generated with immunoSEQ multiplex PCR, while TCRdb's copy carries only in-frame clones and drops some. Reported are about 160,000 clones; the ten largest clones contain over 1%. Findings of the study overall: About 87% or about 30% of the time was how often most TCR beta V segments were productive, according to an earlier analysis. The authors judged a highly shared variant cluster likely a sequencing artifact.

As concerns this clone: Its antigen remains unknown.

This TCR was recovered from an older woman in good health and CMV-seronegative. The sequencing input was PBMCs. The rearrangement joins TRBV10-3 to TRBJ2-2, with 8 positions matching TRBD1. Here the CDR3 reads CAIRTDRGTGELFF. The CDR3 coding sequence is TGTGCCATCAGGACCGACAGGGGCACCGGGGAGCTGTTTTTT.